The 10 T cell receptor beta chains in this list originate from one sample, sequenced in a study of OX40 agonist ivuxolimab in advanced cancers. The data were produced by immunoSEQ multiplex PCR, yet TCRdb's version contains in-frame clones alone and is incomplete. Of around 56,000 clones listed, roughly 87% are singletons. The sequencing here drew on CD4+ or CD8+ T cells sorted from blood, taken in a trial of the OX40 agonist ivuxolimab. These receptors all stem from an adult with an advanced solid tumor such as melanoma, head and neck, liver or kidney cancer.

The V gene is TRBV11-2, the J gene TRBJ1-4; perhaps TRBD1 as D (5 bases). The CDR3 totals 15 residues. Trimming left V 6 bases short and J 5 bases short, with 16 bases between. The germline gives CDR1 SGHAT, CDR2 FQNNGV. Here the CDR3 DNA reads TGTGCCAGCAGGTTGGGACCGTTTGGGAATGAAAAACTGTTTTTT. Protein product: CASRLGPFGNEKLFF.

The V gene is TRBV4-3, the J gene TRBJ1-2; D might be TRBD1 (5 bases). The CDR3 consists of 14 residues. V was shortened by 2 bases and J by 6 bases, with 13 bases between the two germline ends. Germline CDR1 reads LGHNA; CDR2 reads YSLEER. CDR3 DNA: TGCGCCAGCAGCCAAACTCGGGACGGTAATGGCTACACCTTC. Translated: CASSQTRDGNGYTF.

The chain is built from TRBV9 and TRBJ2-7; 9 positions match TRBD1. CDR3 size: 15 residues. From germline, CDR1 is SGDLS and CDR2 YYNGEE. V was pared by 0 bases and J by 5 bases, with 6 bases of the junction left unmatched. The CDR3 DNA reads TGTGCCAGCAGCGTAGACGGGACAGGGAGTGACGAGCAGTACTTC. It translates to CASSVDGTGSDEQYF.

The chain couples TRBV21-1 to TRBJ2-1; the D call of TRBD2 is as the table states it, not checked on the DNA. TRBV21-1 is marked as a pseudogene. The CDR3 contains 16 residues. CDR3 residues: CASSKVRREGRYEQFF. In DNA form, the CDR3 reads TGTGCCAGCAGCAAAGTCCGGCGGGAGGGCCGCTATGAGCAGTTCTTC.

CDR3 sequence: CASSISPSRPEAFF. The CDR3 DNA sequence: TGTGCCAGTAGTATTTCCCCATCTAGGCCTGAAGCTTTCTTT. V and J are TRBV19 and TRBJ1-1, with D unresolved. V was trimmed by 3 bases and J by 6 bases, leaving 14 bases between them. This CDR3 contains 14 residues. Germline CDR1 LNHDA, CDR2 SQIVND (reference sequence).

V is TRBV6-4 and J is TRBJ1-6; D might be TRBD1 (5 bases). Trimming took 0 bases from V and 14 from J, leaving 17 bases between them. The CDR3 extends over 15 amino acids. CDR1 and CDR2 (germline): MRHNA, SNTAGT. The CDR3 spells CASSDSSQGVGTLHF. In DNA form, the CDR3 reads TGTGCCAGCAGTGACTCGAGCCAGGGAGTAGGAACCCTCCACTTT.

V gene TRBV27 combines with J gene TRBJ1-2; 9 bases are a match to TRBD1. In germline, CDR1 is MNHEY, CDR2 SMNVEV (reference sequence). The V and J ends lost 4 bases and 2 bases, in that order; junction bases with no gene match: 2. The CDR3 is made up of 14 amino acids. CDR3 region: CASSWGQGNYGYTF. The CDR3 DNA is TGTGCCAGCAGTTGGGGACAGGGAAACTATGGCTACACCTTC.

The genes are TRBV14 and TRBJ2-1; unclear D gene. There are 13 residues in the CDR3. Trimming pared 0 bases from V and 2 bases from J, leaving 2 bases between. Germline loops: CDR1 SGHDN, CDR2 FVKESK. Here the CDR3 DNA reads TGTGCCAGCAGCCAAGACACCTACAATGAGCAGTTCTTC. Its protein product is CASSQDTYNEQFF. Full variable domain (remainder filled in from reference TRBV14 and TRBJ2-1): EAGVTQFPSHSVIEKGQTVTLRCDPISGHDNLYWYRRVMGKEIKFLLHFVKESKQDESGMPNNRFLAERTGGTYSTLKVQPAELEDSGVYFCASSQDTYNEQFFGPGTRLTVL.

The chain employs TRBV27 and TRBJ2-1; 11 nucleotides agree with TRBD2. The CDR3 extends over 15 amino acids. The junction had 5 bases not matched to a gene; V was cut back by 6 bases and J by 4 bases. Germline CDR1 MNHEY, CDR2 SMNVEV (reference sequence). In DNA form, the CDR3 reads TGTGCCAGCAGCGCCGGGACTAGCGGATACAATGAGCAGTTCTTC. This encodes CASSAGTSGYNEQFF.

The gene calls are TRBV5-1 and TRBJ2-5; no clear D. V lost 0 bases and J lost 1, with 7 bases in between. This CDR3 is built from 14 residues. Per the germline V gene, CDR1 is SGHRS and CDR2 is YFSETQ. CDR3 sequence: CASSLVGIQETQYF. CDR3 DNA: TGCGCCAGCAGCTTGGTGGGAATCCAAGAGACCCAGTACTTC.